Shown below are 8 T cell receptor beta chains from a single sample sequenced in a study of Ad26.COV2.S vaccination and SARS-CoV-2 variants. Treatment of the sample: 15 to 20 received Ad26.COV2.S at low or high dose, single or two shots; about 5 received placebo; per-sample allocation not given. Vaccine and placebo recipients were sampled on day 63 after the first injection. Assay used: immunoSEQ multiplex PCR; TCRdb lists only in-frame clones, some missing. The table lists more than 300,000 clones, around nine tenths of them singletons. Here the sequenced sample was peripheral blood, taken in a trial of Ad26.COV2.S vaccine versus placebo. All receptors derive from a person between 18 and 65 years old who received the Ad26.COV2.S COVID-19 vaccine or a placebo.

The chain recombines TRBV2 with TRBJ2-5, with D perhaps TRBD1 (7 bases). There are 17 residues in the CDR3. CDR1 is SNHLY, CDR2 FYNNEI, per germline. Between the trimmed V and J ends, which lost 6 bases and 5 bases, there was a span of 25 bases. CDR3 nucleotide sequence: TGTGCCAGCAGGAGAAATCCGGGACAGCGGGTAGGGGAGACCCAGTACTTC. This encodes CASRRNPGQRVGETQYF.

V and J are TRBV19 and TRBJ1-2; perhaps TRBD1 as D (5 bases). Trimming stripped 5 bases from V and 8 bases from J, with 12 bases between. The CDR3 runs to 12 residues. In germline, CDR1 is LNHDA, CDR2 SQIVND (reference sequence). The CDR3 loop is CASSLTGDGYTF. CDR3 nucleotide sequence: TGTGCCAGTAGTCTTACCGGGGACGGCTACACCTTC.

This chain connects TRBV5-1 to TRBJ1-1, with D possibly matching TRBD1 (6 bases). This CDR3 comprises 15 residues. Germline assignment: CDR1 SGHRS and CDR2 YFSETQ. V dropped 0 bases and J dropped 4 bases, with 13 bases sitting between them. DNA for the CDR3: TGCGCCAGCAGCTTGGATCCAGGGGTTGGCACTGAAGCTTTCTTT. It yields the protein CASSLDPGVGTEAFF.

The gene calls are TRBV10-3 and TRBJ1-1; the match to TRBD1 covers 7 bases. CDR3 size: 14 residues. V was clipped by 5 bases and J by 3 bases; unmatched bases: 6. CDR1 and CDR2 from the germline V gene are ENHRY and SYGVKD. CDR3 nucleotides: TGTGCCATCAGTAGACAGGGCCGGGACACTGAAGCTTTCTTT. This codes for CAISRQGRDTEAFF.

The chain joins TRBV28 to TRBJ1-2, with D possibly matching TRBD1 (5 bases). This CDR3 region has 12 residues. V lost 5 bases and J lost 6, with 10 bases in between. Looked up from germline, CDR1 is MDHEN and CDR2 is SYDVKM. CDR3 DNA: TGTGCCAGCAGTATAGACAGCAATGGCTACACCTTC. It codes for CASSIDSNGYTF.

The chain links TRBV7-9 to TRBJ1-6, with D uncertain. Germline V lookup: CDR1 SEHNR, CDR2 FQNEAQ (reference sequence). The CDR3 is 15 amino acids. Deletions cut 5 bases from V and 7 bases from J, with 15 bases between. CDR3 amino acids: CASSPDLGGNSPLHF. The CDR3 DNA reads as TGTGCCAGCAGCCCAGACCTAGGAGGAAATTCACCCCTCCACTTT.

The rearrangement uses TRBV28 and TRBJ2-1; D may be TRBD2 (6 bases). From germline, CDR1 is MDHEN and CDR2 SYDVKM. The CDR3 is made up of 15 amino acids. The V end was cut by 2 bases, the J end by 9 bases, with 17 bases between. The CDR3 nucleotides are TGTGCCAGCAGTTTAGGAGGGGCCTCGGTAGTTGAGCAGTTCTTC. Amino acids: CASSLGGASVVEQFF.

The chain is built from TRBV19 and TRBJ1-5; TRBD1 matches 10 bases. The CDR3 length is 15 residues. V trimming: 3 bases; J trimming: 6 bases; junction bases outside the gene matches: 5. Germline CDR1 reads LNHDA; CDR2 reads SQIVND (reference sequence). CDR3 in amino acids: CASSMRTGGPQPQHF. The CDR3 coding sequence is TGTGCCAGTAGTATGAGGACAGGGGGTCCTCAGCCCCAGCATTTT.